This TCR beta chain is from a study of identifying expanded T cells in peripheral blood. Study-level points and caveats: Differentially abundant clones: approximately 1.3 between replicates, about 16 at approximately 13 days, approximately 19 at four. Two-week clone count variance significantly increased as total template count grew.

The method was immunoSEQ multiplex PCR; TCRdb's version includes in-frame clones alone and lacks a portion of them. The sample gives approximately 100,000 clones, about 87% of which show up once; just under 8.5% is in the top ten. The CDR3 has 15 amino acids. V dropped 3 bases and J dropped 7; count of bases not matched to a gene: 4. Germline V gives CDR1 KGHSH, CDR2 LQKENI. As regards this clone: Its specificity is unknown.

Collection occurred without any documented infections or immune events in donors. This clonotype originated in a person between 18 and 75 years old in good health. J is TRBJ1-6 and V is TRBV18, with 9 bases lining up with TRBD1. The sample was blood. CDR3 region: CASSPGQGANSPLHF. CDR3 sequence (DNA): TGTGCCAGCTCACCGGGACAGGGAGCAAATTCACCCCTCCACTTT.